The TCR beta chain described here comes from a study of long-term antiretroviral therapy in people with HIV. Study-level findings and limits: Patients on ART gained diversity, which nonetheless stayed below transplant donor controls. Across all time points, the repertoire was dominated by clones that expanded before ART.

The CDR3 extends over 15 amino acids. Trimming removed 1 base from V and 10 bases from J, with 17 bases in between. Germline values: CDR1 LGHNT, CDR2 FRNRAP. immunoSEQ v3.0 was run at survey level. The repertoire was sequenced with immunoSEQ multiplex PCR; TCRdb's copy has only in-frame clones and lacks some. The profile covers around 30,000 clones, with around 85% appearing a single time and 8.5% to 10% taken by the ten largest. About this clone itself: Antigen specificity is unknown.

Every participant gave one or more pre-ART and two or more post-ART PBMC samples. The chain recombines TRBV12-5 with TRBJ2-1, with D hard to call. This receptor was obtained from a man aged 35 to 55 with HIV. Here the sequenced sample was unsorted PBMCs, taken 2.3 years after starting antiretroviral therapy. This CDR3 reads CASGLDWKARPEQFF. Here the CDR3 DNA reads TGTGCTAGTGGTTTGGACTGGAAGGCTAGGCCCGAGCAGTTCTTC. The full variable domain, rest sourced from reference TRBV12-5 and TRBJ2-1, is DARVTQTPRHKVTEMGQEVTMRCQPILGHNTVFWYRQTMMQGLELLAYFRNRAPLDDSGMPKDRFSAEMPDATLATLKIQPSEPRDSAVYFCASGLDWKARPEQFFGPGTRLTVL.